The T cell receptor (beta chain) under discussion was sequenced for a study of blood T cell repertoires in COVID-19. As for the study in general: From the United States, Italy and Spain came samples of acute and convalescent COVID-19.

Germline V gene data show CDR1 as MDHEN and CDR2 as SYDVKM. The trim removed 6 bases at V and 7 bases at J, leaving 7 bases unmatched. The CDR3 runs 15 residues. Original data processing: Cell counts per sample came from amplifying reference gene primers. Using immunoSEQ multiplex PCR, the repertoire was profiled, and TCRdb retains in-frame clones only, with some absent. The V and J calls and the clone size are those of that table, but D and trimming were determined from the DNA. Here the sample spans roughly 38,000 clones, 78% being singletons. The TCR was taken from a man between 60 and 75 years old with acute or convalescent COVID-19. The source material was peripheral blood. This chain uses TRBV28 with TRBJ2-3, with 13 bases fitting TRBD2. CDR3 bases: TGTGCCAGCAGAGAGACTAGCGGGAGGCTCCATACGCAGTATTTT. Amino acid sequence: CASRETSGRLHTQYF.